These 13 T cell receptor beta chains share one sample of origin, sequenced in a study of blood T cell repertoires in COVID-19. Repertoires were generated with immunoSEQ multiplex PCR, while TCRdb's copy carries only in-frame clones and drops some. The table records about 140,000 clones, around nine tenths of them present only once. The sample comprised peripheral blood. Receptor source: a man aged 50 to 59 with active or convalescent COVID-19.

The gene calls are TRBV6-6 and TRBJ1-1; D is unresolved. CDR3 length: 15 residues. CDR1 is MNHNY, CDR2 SVGAGI, per germline (reference sequence). The V end lost 5 bases, the J end lost 1 base, and 14 bases lay between the germline ends. The CDR3 sequence is CASSLPKTGNTEAFF. The CDR3 bases are TGTGCCAGCAGTCTCCCTAAGACGGGGAACACTGAAGCTTTCTTT.

The gene calls are TRBV5-4 and TRBJ1-2; a possible D gene is TRBD1 (6 bases). This CDR3 is built from 14 residues. V was trimmed by 0 bases and J by 6 bases, leaving 12 bases between them. Germline V CDR1 and CDR2: SGHNT, YYREEE (reference sequence). CDR3 nucleotides: TGTGCCAGCAGCTTGGAAGGGAGGGGGGATGGCTACACCTTC. This sequence encodes CASSLEGRGDGYTF.

The genes are TRBV11-2 and TRBJ2-5; D perhaps matches TRBD2 (6 bases). The germline V gene has CDR1 SGHAT and CDR2 FQNNGV. Trimming shortened V by 2 bases and J by 5 bases, and 9 bases separated the two germline ends. The length of the CDR3 is 13 residues. The CDR3 DNA reads TGTGCCAGCAGCTTAACGGGGAGGGAGACCCAGTACTTC. Translated: CASSLTGRETQYF.

This chain uses TRBV19 with TRBJ1-2, with 8 bases aligning to TRBD1. Germline V gene lookup returns CDR1 LNHDA and CDR2 SQIVND (reference sequence). This CDR3 is built from 13 residues. V shed 8 bases and J 4 bases; nucleotides not matched to a gene: 6. The CDR3 here is CASVYRGGYGYTF. DNA for the CDR3: TGTGCCAGTGTCTACAGGGGGGGCTATGGCTACACCTTC.

This clone has only one observation. V gene TRBV29-1 combines with J gene TRBJ1-2, with a weak D call TRBD1 (5 bases). V shed 1 base and J shed 0 bases, with 12 bases lying between them. The CDR3 runs 15 residues. From germline, CDR1 is SQVTM and CDR2 ANQGSEA. This CDR3 is CSVEVRTRANYGYTF. DNA for the CDR3: TGCAGCGTTGAAGTCCGGACACGAGCTAACTATGGCTACACCTTC.

The gene calls are TRBV6-1 and TRBJ1-2; maybe TRBD1 (5 bases). V lost 1 base and J lost 8, with 11 bases in between. The CDR3 consists of 13 residues. The germline V gene encodes CDR1 MNHNS and CDR2 SASEGT. The CDR3 reads CASSEVSGNGYTF. In DNA, the CDR3 is TGTGCCAGCAGTGAAGTTTCAGGGAACGGCTACACCTTC.

J is TRBJ2-7 and V is TRBV6-1; D gene ambiguous. Germline V CDR1 and CDR2: MNHNS, SASEGT. Deletions cut 2 bases from V and 4 bases from J, with 3 bases between. This CDR3 region has 11 residues. CDR3 amino acids: CASSERYEQYF. DNA for the CDR3: TGTGCCAGCAGTGAACGGTACGAGCAGTACTTC.

CDR3 in amino acids: CASSLAASGTHEQYF. The CDR3 coding sequence is TGTGCCAGCAGCTTAGCCGCTAGCGGGACCCACGAGCAGTACTTC. The chain uses TRBV7-2 and TRBJ2-7; TRBD2 aligns across 9 bases. Trimming took 0 bases from V and 5 from J; bases not matched to a gene: 5. The CDR3 consists of 15 residues. Germline V gives CDR1 SGHTA, CDR2 FQGNSA.

The J gene is TRBJ2-1, the V gene TRBV4-1; 10 bases match TRBD2. The CDR3 is made up of 17 amino acids. From germline, CDR1 is MGHRA and CDR2 YSYEKL. The V gene end was trimmed by 4 bases and the J gene end by 0 bases; junction bases not matched to a gene: 6. The CDR3 is CASSPPLAGSSYNEQFF. In DNA, the CDR3 is TGCGCCAGCAGCCCTCCACTAGCGGGGAGCTCCTACAATGAGCAGTTCTTC.

The chain recombines TRBV28 with TRBJ1-2; D might be TRBD1 (5 bases). With 6 bases removed from V and 6 bases from J, the gap between germline ends came to 11 bases. Germline CDR1 MDHEN, CDR2 SYDVKM. This CDR3 is built from 12 residues. The CDR3 is CASSLLTDGYTF. The CDR3 DNA follows: TGTGCCAGCAGCCTACTGACAGATGGCTACACCTTC.

On this clone itself: The same CDR3 also results from other DNA sequences found in this sample. The chain links TRBV9 to TRBJ1-1, with 7 nucleotides matching TRBD1. CDR1 and CDR2 (germline): SGDLS, YYNGEE. The CDR3 totals 15 residues. The V segment lost 4 bases and the J segment 0 bases; nucleotides outside the gene matches: 6. Written as DNA, the CDR3 is TGTGCCAGCAGCCCACGACAGGGTGTGAACACTGAAGCTTTCTTT. This encodes CASSPRQGVNTEAFF.

This chain connects TRBV28 to TRBJ2-2, with a tentative D call TRBD1 (5 bases). Germline V gene data show CDR1 as MDHEN and CDR2 as SYDVKM. CDR3 length equals 16 residues. Between the trimmed V and J ends, which lost 6 bases and 5 bases, there was a span of 19 bases. The CDR3 DNA follows: TGTGCCAGCAGCCCTCCGGACACCCGTGTAACCGGGGAGCTGTTTTTT. It specifies CASSPPDTRVTGELFF.

This chain links TRBV28 with TRBJ1-4; D may be TRBD1 (6 bases). The V end lost 5 bases, the J end lost 2 bases, and 15 bases lay between the germline ends. CDR1 and CDR2 from the germline V gene are MDHEN and SYDVKM. There are 16 residues in the CDR3. CDR3 coding DNA: TGTGCCAGCAGTCCGGGGACATTCGGCACTAATGAAAAACTGTTTTTT. Translating it yields CASSPGTFGTNEKLFF.